A selection of T cell receptor beta chains follows, all from one sample in a study of T cells in narcolepsy. Here immunoSEQ multiplex PCR was the method, and the copy in TCRdb shows in-frame clones only, minus some. The data hold 20,000 to 30,000 clones, with more than 70% observed a single time. Input material: CD45RA- memory CD4+ T cells from PBMCs. The receptors here all came from a human donor with narcolepsy. The CDR3 runs from the conserved cysteine through the conserved F or W. A D gene is named only where the DNA matches it firmly. Clone size is not always given. Where it is, it says once, few, many or a class for expanded clones.

V gene: TRBV1
J gene: TRBJ2-6
CDR3 length: 17
clone size: once
D gene: NA
CDR3 protein: CTSSLKRNSSGANVLTF
CDR3 DNA: TGCACCAGCAGCCTTAAAAGGAACAGTTCTGGGGCCAACGTCCTGACTTTC

V gene: TRBV5-4
J gene: TRBJ1-4
CDR3 length: 13
clone size: few
D gene: NA
CDR3 protein: CASSLGASALLFF
CDR3 DNA: TGTGCCAGCAGCTTGGGGGCCTCGGCCCTCCTGTTTTTT

V gene: TRBV5-1
J gene: TRBJ2-1
CDR3 length: 15
clone size: NA
D gene: TRBD1
CDR3 protein: CASSLADRGANEQFF
CDR3 DNA: TGCGCCAGCAGCTTGGCGGACAGGGGGGCCAATGAGCAGTTCTTC

V gene: TRBV10-3
J gene: TRBJ2-7
CDR3 length: 14
clone size: NA
D gene: TRBD2
CDR3 protein: CAISPGLAAYEQYF
CDR3 DNA: TGTGCCATCAGTCCGGGACTAGCGGCCTACGAGCAGTACTTC

V gene: TRBV19
J gene: TRBJ1-3
CDR3 length: 14
clone size: NA
D gene: NA
CDR3 protein: CASSIGLSGNTIYF
CDR3 DNA: TGTGCCAGTAGTATAGGTCTCTCTGGAAACACCATATATTTT

V gene: TRBV7-9
J gene: TRBJ1-3
CDR3 length: 14
clone size: NA
D gene: TRBD1
CDR3 protein: CASSTTGAGNTIYF
CDR3 DNA: TGTGCCAGCAGCACGACAGGGGCTGGAAACACCATATATTTT

V gene: TRBV7-9
J gene: TRBJ2-7
CDR3 length: 14
clone size: NA
D gene: TRBD1
CDR3 protein: CASSFTGATYEQYF
CDR3 DNA: TGTGCCAGCAGTTTCACAGGGGCAACCTACGAGCAGTACTTC

V gene: TRBV4-1
J gene: TRBJ1-1
CDR3 length: 14
clone size: NA
D gene: NA
CDR3 protein: CASSPTGSNTEAFF
CDR3 DNA: TGCGCCAGCAGCCCGACAGGTAGTAACACTGAAGCTTTCTTT

V gene: TRBV7-9
J gene: TRBJ2-7
CDR3 length: 16
clone size: NA
D gene: NA
CDR3 protein: CASSRSSQGTIYEQYF
CDR3 DNA: TGTGCCAGCAGCCGGTCAAGCCAGGGAACTATCTACGAGCAGTACTTC

V gene: TRBV11-3
J gene: TRBJ2-1
CDR3 length: 15
clone size: NA
D gene: TRBD1
CDR3 protein: CASSFRTGIYNEQFF
CDR3 DNA: TGTGCCAGCAGCTTTAGGACAGGGATCTACAATGAGCAGTTCTTC

V gene: TRBV19
J gene: TRBJ2-2
CDR3 length: 15
clone size: NA
D gene: NA
CDR3 protein: CASSVGSGNTGELFF
CDR3 DNA: TGTGCCAGTAGTGTAGGGAGCGGGAACACCGGGGAGCTGTTTTTT

V gene: TRBV7-9
J gene: TRBJ2-5
CDR3 length: 14
clone size: NA
D gene: TRBD1
CDR3 protein: CASSSPTGPETQYF
CDR3 DNA: TGTGCCAGCAGCTCTCCGACAGGGCCAGAGACCCAGTACTTC

V gene: TRBV11-1
J gene: TRBJ1-5
CDR3 length: 15
clone size: NA
D gene: NA
CDR3 protein: CASSLGTGSNQPQHF
CDR3 DNA: TGTGCCAGCAGCTTAGGTACCGGTAGCAATCAGCCCCAGCATTTT

V gene: TRBV19
J gene: TRBJ1-2
CDR3 length: 14
clone size: once
D gene: NA
CDR3 protein: CASSQTGSNYGYTF
CDR3 DNA: TGTGCCAGTAGCCAAACAGGGTCCAACTATGGCTACACCTTC

V gene: TRBV5-1
J gene: TRBJ2-2
CDR3 length: 16
clone size: few
D gene: TRBD1
CDR3 protein: CASSSGQGRNTGELFF
CDR3 DNA: TGCGCCAGCAGCTCAGGACAGGGTCGGAACACCGGGGAGCTGTTTTTT

V gene: TRBV21-1
J gene: TRBJ2-2
CDR3 length: 14
clone size: few
D gene: NA
CDR3 protein: CALQRQGNTGELFF
CDR3 DNA: TGTGCCCTCCAAAGACAGGGGAACACCGGGGAGCTGTTTTTT

V gene: TRBV6-6
J gene: TRBJ1-5
CDR3 length: 16
clone size: medium-sized
D gene: TRBD1
CDR3 protein: CASSYQRDSSNQPQHF
CDR3 DNA: TGTGCCAGCAGTTACCAAAGGGACAGTAGCAATCAGCCCCAGCATTTT

V gene: TRBV7-2
J gene: TRBJ2-7
CDR3 length: 14
clone size: few
D gene: NA
CDR3 protein: CASSLIGGVYEQYF
CDR3 DNA: TGTGCCAGCAGCTTAATAGGAGGGGTCTACGAGCAGTACTTC

V gene: TRBV5-4
J gene: TRBJ2-7
CDR3 length: 13
clone size: NA
D gene: NA
CDR3 protein: CASSFTGTYEQYF
CDR3 DNA: TGTGCCAGCAGCTTTACAGGAACCTACGAGCAGTACTTC

V gene: TRBV6-1
J gene: TRBJ2-7
CDR3 length: 14
clone size: few
D gene: TRBD1
CDR3 protein: CASRPGQGGYEQYF
CDR3 DNA: TGTGCCAGCAGGCCGGGACAGGGAGGTTACGAGCAGTACTTC

V gene: TRBV9
J gene: TRBJ2-5
CDR3 length: 15
clone size: NA
D gene: TRBD1
CDR3 protein: CASSVEGALSETQYF
CDR3 DNA: TGTGCCAGCAGCGTCGAGGGGGCGCTTTCGGAGACCCAGTACTTC

V gene: TRBV9
J gene: TRBJ2-3
CDR3 length: 13
clone size: NA
D gene: NA
CDR3 protein: CASSVAEGATQYF
CDR3 DNA: TGTGCCAGCAGCGTAGCTGAGGGAGCTACGCAGTATTTT

V gene: TRBV10-3
J gene: TRBJ1-1
CDR3 length: 13
clone size: NA
D gene: TRBD1
CDR3 protein: CAIRQGAGTEAFF
CDR3 DNA: TGTGCCATCAGGCAGGGGGCAGGGACTGAAGCTTTCTTT

V gene: TRBV28
J gene: TRBJ1-1
CDR3 length: 15
clone size: NA
D gene: NA
CDR3 protein: CASSLNGRRPPEAFF
CDR3 DNA: TGTGCCAGCAGCCTGAATGGGAGACGCCCTCCCGAAGCTTTCTTT

V gene: TRBV5-4
J gene: TRBJ1-2
CDR3 length: 13
clone size: NA
D gene: NA
CDR3 protein: CASSPVEGDGYTF
CDR3 DNA: TGTGCCAGCAGCCCCGTGGAGGGTGATGGCTACACCTTC

V gene: TRBV5-6
J gene: TRBJ2-3
CDR3 length: 16
clone size: NA
D gene: TRBD1
CDR3 protein: CASSPTGRRSTDTQYF
CDR3 DNA: TGTGCCAGCAGCCCGACAGGGCGGAGAAGCACAGATACGCAGTATTTT

V gene: TRBV2
J gene: TRBJ1-1
CDR3 length: 13
clone size: once
D gene: NA
CDR3 protein: CASSKGGGFEAFF
CDR3 DNA: TGTGCCAGCAGTAAAGGGGGGGGGTTTGAAGCTTTCTTT

V gene: TRBV28
J gene: TRBJ1-6
CDR3 length: 15
clone size: NA
D gene: NA
CDR3 protein: CASTSPSSYNSPLHF
CDR3 DNA: TGTGCCAGCACCTCACCGAGCTCCTATAATTCACCCCTCCACTTT

V gene: TRBV18
J gene: TRBJ2-1
CDR3 length: 15
clone size: NA
D gene: NA
CDR3 protein: CASSPVSSGYNEQFF
CDR3 DNA: TGTGCCAGTTCACCCGTTAGTAGCGGTTACAATGAGCAGTTCTTC

V gene: TRBV30
J gene: TRBJ2-3
CDR3 length: 12
clone size: once
D gene: TRBD2
CDR3 protein: CAWSASGRAGYF
CDR3 DNA: TGTGCCTGGAGTGCCAGCGGGAGGGCCGGGTATTTT

V gene: TRBV6-5
J gene: TRBJ2-7
CDR3 length: 13
clone size: NA
D gene: NA
CDR3 protein: CASSPGASPQRYF
CDR3 DNA: TGTGCCAGCAGTCCGGGAGCGAGTCCCCAGCGGTACTTC

V gene: TRBV10-2
J gene: TRBJ1-2
CDR3 length: 16
clone size: NA
D gene: TRBD1
CDR3 protein: CASSESRGQGLYGYTF
CDR3 DNA: TGCGCCAGCAGTGAGTCGCGGGGACAGGGCCTCTATGGCTACACCTTC

V gene: TRBV6-6
J gene: TRBJ1-6
CDR3 length: 15
clone size: few
D gene: NA
CDR3 protein: CASSSSRDTYSPLHF
CDR3 DNA: TGTGCCAGCAGTTCTTCCAGGGACACTTATTCACCCCTCCACTTT

V gene: TRBV4-2
J gene: TRBJ2-5
CDR3 length: 16
clone size: NA
D gene: TRBD2
CDR3 protein: CASSQASGTRAETQYF
CDR3 DNA: TGTGCCAGCAGCCAAGCTTCAGGGACTAGGGCAGAGACCCAGTACTTC

V gene: TRBV2
J gene: TRBJ2-5
CDR3 length: 13
clone size: NA
D gene: NA
CDR3 protein: CASRWTEQETQYF
CDR3 DNA: TGTGCCAGCCGCTGGACAGAACAAGAGACCCAGTACTTC

V gene: TRBV2
J gene: TRBJ2-7
CDR3 length: 14
clone size: NA
D gene: NA
CDR3 protein: CASSERQGPYEQYF
CDR3 DNA: TGTGCCAGCAGTGAGCGGCAGGGTCCCTACGAGCAGTACTTC

V gene: TRBV5-4
J gene: TRBJ1-2
CDR3 length: 15
clone size: NA
D gene: NA
CDR3 protein: CASSVNQDSFYGYTF
CDR3 DNA: TGTGCCAGCAGCGTCAACCAGGACAGCTTCTATGGCTACACCTTC

V gene: TRBV9
J gene: TRBJ2-5
CDR3 length: 15
clone size: NA
D gene: NA
CDR3 protein: CASSVGARDEETQYF
CDR3 DNA: TGTGCCAGCAGCGTGGGAGCGCGAGATGAGGAGACCCAGTACTTC

V gene: TRBV18
J gene: TRBJ2-2
CDR3 length: 16
clone size: NA
D gene: TRBD1
CDR3 protein: CASSPTTTGRGGELFF
CDR3 DNA: TGTGCCAGCTCACCAACGACGACAGGGAGAGGCGGGGAGCTGTTTTTT

V gene: TRBV10-3
J gene: TRBJ2-7
CDR3 length: 14
clone size: NA
D gene: TRBD2
CDR3 protein: CAISEAGEDYEQYF
CDR3 DNA: TGTGCCATCAGTGAGGCGGGAGAGGACTACGAGCAGTACTTC

V gene: TRBV28
J gene: TRBJ1-2
CDR3 length: 16
clone size: few
D gene: TRBD1
CDR3 protein: CASRYGQATANYGYTF
CDR3 DNA: TGTGCCAGCAGATATGGACAGGCTACAGCTAACTATGGCTACACCTTC

V gene: TRBV30
J gene: TRBJ1-4
CDR3 length: 13
clone size: NA
D gene: TRBD1
CDR3 protein: CAWGQGIGEKLFF
CDR3 DNA: TGTGCCTGGGGACAGGGCATCGGTGAAAAACTGTTTTTT

V gene: TRBV6-5
J gene: TRBJ1-2
CDR3 length: 14
clone size: NA
D gene: NA
CDR3 protein: CASSWGGKNYGYTF
CDR3 DNA: TGTGCCAGCTCATGGGGCGGGAAGAACTATGGCTACACCTTC

V gene: TRBV29-1
J gene: TRBJ1-3
CDR3 length: 14
clone size: once
D gene: NA
CDR3 protein: CSVVSGSAGNTIYF
CDR3 DNA: TGCAGCGTTGTTTCGGGTTCGGCTGGAAACACCATATATTTT

V gene: TRBV11-1
J gene: TRBJ1-2
CDR3 length: 16
clone size: NA
D gene: NA
CDR3 protein: CASSVSGQFANYGYTF
CDR3 DNA: TGTGCCAGCAGCGTATCCGGACAGTTCGCTAACTATGGCTACACCTTC

V gene: TRBV19
J gene: TRBJ2-4
CDR3 length: 13
clone size: once
D gene: NA
CDR3 protein: CASSPQGRNIQYF
CDR3 DNA: TGTGCCAGTAGTCCACAGGGACGAAACATTCAGTACTTC

V gene: TRBV29-1
J gene: TRBJ2-5
CDR3 length: 14
clone size: NA
D gene: NA
CDR3 protein: CSVEVRRNQETQYF
CDR3 DNA: TGCAGCGTTGAGGTTCGGCGGAACCAAGAGACCCAGTACTTC

V gene: TRBV9
J gene: TRBJ1-1
CDR3 length: 14
clone size: NA
D gene: NA
CDR3 protein: CASSVEGSYTEAFF
CDR3 DNA: TGTGCCAGCAGCGTAGAGGGGTCTTACACTGAAGCTTTCTTT

V gene: TRBV5-4
J gene: TRBJ2-1
CDR3 length: 15
clone size: NA
D gene: TRBD2
CDR3 protein: CASSSRLAGGNEQFF
CDR3 DNA: TGTGCCAGCAGCTCTCGACTAGCGGGAGGCAATGAGCAGTTCTTC

V gene: TRBV6-5
J gene: TRBJ2-7
CDR3 length: 15
clone size: NA
D gene: NA
CDR3 protein: CASSYSTDLLYEQYF
CDR3 DNA: TGTGCCAGCAGTTACTCAACGGACTTGCTCTACGAGCAGTACTTC

V gene: TRBV5-1
J gene: TRBJ2-1
CDR3 length: 15
clone size: NA
D gene: NA
CDR3 protein: CASSLIGGGIGEQFF
CDR3 DNA: TGCGCCAGCAGCTTAATAGGCGGCGGGATCGGTGAGCAGTTCTTC

V gene: TRBV5-1
J gene: TRBJ1-1
CDR3 length: 14
clone size: NA
D gene: NA
CDR3 protein: CASSWSQKNTEAFF
CDR3 DNA: TGCGCCAGCAGCTGGTCACAGAAAAACACTGAAGCTTTCTTT

V gene: TRBV4-1
J gene: TRBJ2-2
CDR3 length: 13
clone size: NA
D gene: NA
CDR3 protein: CASRVRDTGELFF
CDR3 DNA: TGCGCCAGCAGGGTCAGGGACACCGGGGAGCTGTTTTTT